The 32 T cell receptor beta chains reported below all come from one sample, sequenced in a study of beta chain features in type 1 diabetes. The study's findings and limits: Type 1 diabetes patients showed a moderate but significant shortening of TCRB CDR3s in all four CD4+ subsets.

Expressed TCRB transcripts were sequenced because the entire RNA isolate underwent reverse transcription. Using immunoSEQ multiplex PCR, the repertoire was profiled, and TCRdb retains in-frame clones only, with some absent. Among roughly 250,000 clones listed, roughly 20% were seen once. These TCRs are of unknown antigen specificity. The sequenced sample consisted of naive CD4+ T cells from blood. These receptors came from a middle-aged woman with type 1 diabetes.

V usage is TRBV10-3 and J usage is TRBJ1-6; the match to TRBD1 covers 7 bases. Germline V lookup: CDR1 ENHRY, CDR2 SYGVKD. CDR3 length: 13 residues. Germline trimming cut 10 bases from V and 6 bases from J; bases unmatched to any gene: 6. The CDR3 is CATGTASNSPLHF. The CDR3 coding sequence is TGTGCCACGGGGACAGCGAGTAATTCACCCCTCCACTTT.

J is TRBJ1-1 and V is TRBV30; D ambiguous. Germline assignment: CDR1 GTSNPN and CDR2 SVGIG (reference sequence). This CDR3 comprises 13 residues. Trimming took 5 bases from V and 0 from J, leaving 10 bases between them. In nucleotides, the CDR3 is TGTGCCTGGGTGCGGTCGCTGAACACTGAAGCTTTCTTT. Its protein is CAWVRSLNTEAFF.

The J gene is TRBJ1-4, the V gene TRBV27; D uncertain. Deletions cut 8 bases from V and 3 bases from J, with 16 bases between. Germline-derived CDR1 and CDR2 are MNHEY and SMNVEV (reference sequence). The CDR3 is made up of 15 amino acids. CDR3 bases: TGTGCCAGCTCTACAAAAACTCGGGCTAATGAAAAACTGTTTTTT. Translated: CASSTKTRANEKLFF.

This clone was counted only a few times. The rearrangement joins TRBV4-1 to TRBJ1-3; D gene uncertain. V gave up 4 bases and J gave up 4 bases, with 14 bases separating them. Germline V gene lookup returns CDR1 MGHRA and CDR2 YSYEKL. This CDR3 region has 15 residues. The CDR3 DNA reads as TGCGCCAGCAGCCCCGTTCTGGGCGTCGGAAACACCATATATTTT. It translates to CASSPVLGVGNTIYF.

The chain employs TRBV2 and TRBJ1-5; perhaps TRBD1 as D (5 bases). Between the trimmed V and J ends, which lost 6 bases and 7 bases, there was a span of 16 bases. Germline CDR1 SNHLY, CDR2 FYNNEI. This CDR3 spans 14 amino acids. The CDR3 here is CASRRRGSRQPQHF. The CDR3 coding sequence is TGTGCCAGCAGGAGGAGGGGCAGTCGACAGCCCCAGCATTTT. Looking up the rest from reference TRBV2 and TRBJ1-5 gives the full variable domain: EPEVTQTPSHQVTQMGQEVILRCVPISNHLYFYWYRQILGQKVEFLVSFYNNEISEKSEIFDDQFSVERPDGSNFTLKIRSTKLEDSAMYFCASRRRGSRQPQHFGDGTRLSIL.

This chain joins TRBV6-5 and TRBJ2-1, with a possible D match to TRBD2 (6 bases). Trimming removed 5 bases at V and 5 bases at J, with 10 bases between. CDR3 length: 13 amino acids. Germline V gene sequence: CDR1 MNHEY, CDR2 SVGAGI. CDR3: CASSPREHNEQFF. DNA of the CDR3: TGTGCCAGCAGTCCCCGGGAGCACAATGAGCAGTTCTTC.

The rearrangement uses TRBV2 and TRBJ1-2; D is ambiguous. The CDR3 sequence is 12 residues long. Germline V gene data show CDR1 as SNHLY and CDR2 as FYNNEI. Trimming left V 4 bases short and J 4 bases short, with 7 bases between. The CDR3 here is CASSVQSYGYTF. The CDR3 DNA sequence: TGTGCCAGCAGTGTACAGAGCTATGGCTACACCTTC.

This clone was counted between two and nine times. The chain is built from TRBV13 and TRBJ2-5; 7 bases agree with TRBD1. The germline CDR1 and CDR2 sequences are PRHDT and FYEKMQ (reference sequence). This CDR3 is 15 amino acids long. The V gene end was trimmed by 1 base and the J gene end by 1 base; junction bases not matched to a gene: 3. The CDR3 reads CASSLVGGRQETQYF. The CDR3 region has the DNA TGTGCCAGCAGCTTAGTAGGGGGCCGCCAAGAGACCCAGTACTTC.

The chain joins TRBV5-1 to TRBJ2-7, with TRBD2 as a possible D gene (6 bases). In germline, CDR1 is SGHRS, CDR2 YFSETQ. The CDR3 sequence is 15 residues long. Trimming left V 3 bases short and J 4 bases short, with 17 bases between. The CDR3 region is CASSYSPGGEYEQYF. The CDR3 region has the DNA TGCGCCAGCAGCTACTCCCCCGGAGGGGAATACGAGCAGTACTTC. The complete variable domain, with remaining parts taken from reference TRBV5-1 and TRBJ2-7, reads KAGVTQTPRYLIKTRGQQVTLSCSPISGHRSVSWYQQTPGQGLQFLFEYFSETQRNKGNFPGRFSGRQFSNSRSEMNVSTLELGDSALYLCASSYSPGGEYEQYFGPGTRLTVT.

V is TRBV4-1 and J is TRBJ1-1, with TRBD1 identical over 7 bases. Germline-derived CDR1 and CDR2 are MGHRA and YSYEKL. Losses at the gene ends were 0 bases for V and 4 bases for J; bases not matched to a gene: 14. This CDR3 comprises 18 residues. This CDR3 reads CASSQDTSGTVRITEAFF. The CDR3 nucleotides are TGCGCCAGCAGCCAAGATACTTCCGGGACAGTAAGGATCACTGAAGCTTTCTTT.

This clone has just a few counts. J is TRBJ1-5 and V is TRBV25-1; the D is unclear. Trimming shortened V by 1 base and J by 4 bases, and 8 bases separated the two germline ends. Germline loops: CDR1 MGHDK, CDR2 SYGVNS. The CDR3 consists of 14 residues. CDR3 sequence reads: CASSESSENQPQHF. The CDR3 coding sequence is TGTGCCAGCAGTGAATCCTCAGAAAATCAGCCCCAGCATTTT. The full variable domain, with the rest looked up from reference TRBV25-1 and TRBJ1-5, is EADIYQTPRYLVIGTGKKITLECSQTMGHDKMYWYQQDPGMELHLIHYSYGVNSTEKGDLSSESTVSRIRTEHFPLTLESARPSHTSQYLCASSESSENQPQHFGDGTRLSIL.

The chain is built from TRBV5-4 and TRBJ2-7; D gene unclear. Trimming took 4 bases from V and 6 from J, leaving 11 bases between them. The CDR3 length is 12 residues. From germline, CDR1 is SGHNT and CDR2 YYREEE (reference sequence). Written as DNA, the CDR3 is TGTGCCAGCAGCGTGATCGGTGGCGAGCAGTACTTC. Encoded protein: CASSVIGGEQYF. Using reference TRBV5-4 and TRBJ2-7 for the parts outside the CDR3, the full variable domain is ETGVTQSPTHLIKTRGQQVTLRCSSQSGHNTVSWYQQALGQGPQFIFQYYREEENGRGNFPPRFSGLQFPNYSSELNVNALELDDSALYLCASSVIGGEQYFGPGTRLTVT.

This clone was seen a handful of times. The chain links TRBV29-1 to TRBJ2-6; 8 bases fit TRBD1. The CDR3 has 16 amino acids. The V and J ends lost 5 bases and 0 bases, in that order; junction bases with no gene match: 6. Germline CDR1 is SQVTM and CDR2 is ANQGSEA. Written as DNA, the CDR3 is TGCAGCGTTATGGACAGGGACGTCTCTGGGGCCAACGTCCTGACTTTC. This codes for CSVMDRDVSGANVLTF. Drawing the rest from reference TRBV29-1 and TRBJ2-6, the complete variable domain is SAVISQKPSRDICQRGTSLTIQCQVDSQVTMMFWYRQQPGQSLTLIATANQGSEATYESGFVIDKFPISRPNLTFSTLTVSNMSPEDSSIYLCSVMDRDVSGANVLTFGAGSRLTVL.

This clone was seen a few times. The gene calls are TRBV5-8 and TRBJ1-1, with 9 bases lining up with TRBD1. There are 16 residues in the CDR3. V shed 4 bases and J 1 base; nucleotides not matched to a gene: 8. Germline V lookup: CDR1 SGHTS, CDR2 YDEGEE. The CDR3 DNA follows: TGTGCCAGCAGCCCCGAACAGGGGGCACGGAACACTGAAGCTTTCTTT. As protein: CASSPEQGARNTEAFF.

The gene calls are TRBV15 and TRBJ1-1; TRBD1 is a possible D gene (5 bases). Germline V lookup: CDR1 LNHNV, CDR2 YYDKDF (reference sequence). Trimming cost V 3 bases and J 4 bases, with 9 bases left between them. The CDR3 runs to 13 residues. CDR3 DNA: TGTGCCACCAGCAGGGGTAGGGGCACTGAAGCTTTCTTT. Protein: CATSRGRGTEAFF. Looking up the rest from reference TRBV15 and TRBJ1-1 gives the full variable domain: DAMVIQNPRYQVTQFGKPVTLSCSQTLNHNVMYWYQQKSSQAPKLLFHYYDKDFNNEADTPDNFQSRRPNTSFCFLDIRSPGLGDTAMYLCATSRGRGTEAFFGQGTRLTVV.

The gene calls are TRBV29-1 and TRBJ2-3; no clear D gene. V lost 1 base to trimming and J lost 6 bases, with 11 bases between them. This CDR3 is 13 amino acids long. Germline loops: CDR1 SQVTM, CDR2 ANQGSEA. The CDR3: CSVEAEQLDTQYF. CDR3 sequence (DNA): TGCAGCGTTGAAGCCGAACAGCTGGATACGCAGTATTTT.

The chain uses TRBV9 and TRBJ1-5; possibly TRBD1 for D (6 bases). Trimming left V 3 bases short and J 1 base short, with 8 bases between. Germline V gene lookup returns CDR1 SGDLS and CDR2 YYNGEE. This CDR3 spans 14 amino acids. CDR3 in DNA: TGTGCCAGCAGCGCAGACAGGAGCAATCAGCCCCAGCATTTT. This translates into CASSADRSNQPQHF.

This clone was detected a few times. This chain connects TRBV6-5 to TRBJ2-5; TRBD2 is a possible D gene (6 bases). The CDR3 loop spans 15 amino acids. Per the germline V gene, CDR1 is MNHEY and CDR2 is SVGAGI. Trimming shortened V by 0 bases and J by 5 bases, and 13 bases separated the two germline ends. The CDR3 loop reads CASSYSGLSRETQYF. The CDR3 DNA sequence: TGTGCCAGCAGTTACTCGGGACTTTCGAGGGAGACCCAGTACTTC.

The genes are TRBV9 and TRBJ2-2, with 8 bases identical to TRBD2. This CDR3 has 15 residues. CDR1 is SGDLS and CDR2 is YYNGEE in the germline V gene. V gave up 2 bases and J gave up 4 bases; unmatched junction bases: 4. CDR3 nucleotides: TGTGCCAGCAGCGTCGGACTAGCAGGCACCGGGGAGCTGTTTTTT. It is translated as CASSVGLAGTGELFF.

The chain uses TRBV29-1 and TRBJ2-5; no clear D gene. This CDR3 contains 10 residues. Germline V lookup: CDR1 SQVTM, CDR2 ANQGSEA. The V and J ends lost 7 bases and 5 bases respectively, with 8 bases between them. The CDR3, as DNA: TGCAGCGACGAGATTGAGACCCAGTACTTC. Its protein product is CSDEIETQYF.

The sample holds a few counts of this clone. The gene calls are TRBV11-2 and TRBJ2-3; tentatively, D is TRBD2 (7 bases). The CDR3 covers 14 residues. V was clipped by 3 bases and J by 6 bases, with 13 bases between them. CDR1 is SGHAT and CDR2 is FQNNGV in the germline V gene. Here the CDR3 reads CASSFGGQSDTQYF. In DNA form, the CDR3 reads TGTGCCAGCAGCTTCGGGGGGCAGAGCGATACGCAGTATTTT.

The gene calls are TRBV15 and TRBJ2-1; TRBD2 matches 7 bases. The germline V gene encodes CDR1 LNHNV and CDR2 YYDKDF (reference sequence). V lost 1 base and J lost 0; bases outside the gene matches: 0. The CDR3 spans 15 residues. The CDR3 is CATSRGGSSYNEQFF. CDR3 nucleotides: TGTGCCACCAGCAGAGGCGGGAGCTCCTACAATGAGCAGTTCTTC.

This clone was detected only a few times. V usage is TRBV5-1 and J usage is TRBJ2-4; D perhaps matches TRBD2 (6 bases). Per germline, CDR1 SGHRS and CDR2 YFSETQ. The CDR3 is made up of 15 amino acids. V shed 4 bases and J shed 2 bases, with 13 bases lying between them. CDR3 sequence reads: CASSQEEGTKNIQYF. The CDR3 DNA reads TGCGCCAGCAGCCAAGAGGAGGGAACCAAAAACATTCAGTACTTC.

V usage is TRBV11-2 and J usage is TRBJ2-3; D is possibly TRBD2 (6 bases). This CDR3 contains 13 residues. The germline CDR1 and CDR2 sequences are SGHAT and FQNNGV. Trimming took off 10 bases at V and 8 bases at J, with 19 bases between the two ends. DNA for the CDR3: TGTGCCACCCGGAGGGGAGCCGAGGTTACGCAGTATTTT. It specifies CATRRGAEVTQYF.

This clone has only one observation. The V call is TRBV30, the J call TRBJ2-7, with a tentative D call TRBD2 (6 bases). The CDR3 length is 12 residues. Germline CDR1 GTSNPN, CDR2 SVGIG (reference sequence). Trimming stripped 4 bases from V and 3 bases from J, with 10 bases between. CDR3 protein: CAWTVGGYEQYF. CDR3 coding DNA: TGTGCCTGGACAGTGGGAGGCTACGAGCAGTACTTC.

This clone was counted between two and nine times. This sequence joins TRBV9 and TRBJ2-1, with 8 positions matching TRBD1. J was trimmed by 7 bases and V by 2 bases; bases with no gene match: 11. Germline loops: CDR1 SGDLS, CDR2 YYNGEE. CDR3 length: 16 amino acids. DNA for the CDR3: TGTGCCAGCAGCGTCCAGGGGGCCCAACCCCAAAATGAGCAGTTCTTC. Protein product: CASSVQGAQPQNEQFF.

This clone was seen a handful of times. The chain recombines TRBV7-2 with TRBJ2-7; possibly TRBD1 for D (6 bases). CDR1 SGHTA and CDR2 FQGNSA come from the germline V gene. The length of the CDR3 is 12 residues. Trimming took 11 bases from V and 4 from J, leaving 15 bases between them. The CDR3 region has the DNA TGTGCCGTTCGGACAGCCGCGTACGAGCAGTACTTC. Protein: CAVRTAAYEQYF.

This clone was detected a few times. The chain employs TRBV2 and TRBJ1-2; weak D call: TRBD1 (6 bases). The V end was cut by 6 bases, the J end by 8 bases, with 16 bases between. Germline V CDR1 and CDR2: SNHLY, FYNNEI. The CDR3 consists of 13 residues. The CDR3 bases are TGTGCCAGCAGCCTGGTTACAGGGAACGGCTACACCTTC. This sequence encodes CASSLVTGNGYTF.

The CDR3 DNA sequence: TGTGCCAGCAGCTTAACAGTGGGGGGTCCTACAGCGTACAATGAGCAGTTCTTC. The encoded protein is CASSLTVGGPTAYNEQFF. The chain uses TRBV11-2 and TRBJ2-1; maybe TRBD2 (6 bases). This CDR3 is 18 amino acids long. V shed 2 bases and J shed 4 bases, with 21 bases lying between them. Germline CDR1 and CDR2: SGHAT and FQNNGV.

The rearrangement links TRBV18 to TRBJ2-7, with 12 bases aligning to TRBD1. Germline CDR1 and CDR2: KGHSH and LQKENI. The CDR3 is 15 amino acids. J gave up 7 bases and V 3 bases, and 7 bases lay outside the gene matches. CDR3 protein: CASSPPGQGAWEQYF. DNA of the CDR3: TGTGCCAGCTCACCGCCGGGACAGGGGGCGTGGGAGCAGTACTTC.

The gene calls are TRBV7-2 and TRBJ2-7; TRBD2 agrees at 9 bases. The germline V gene has CDR1 SGHTA and CDR2 FQGNSA. CDR3 length: 14 residues. V shed 6 bases and J 1 base; nucleotides not matched to a gene: 4. The CDR3: CASRTGLASYEQYF. The CDR3 DNA sequence: TGTGCCAGCAGGACCGGACTAGCGTCCTACGAGCAGTACTTC.

The table lists this clone with a few counts. CDR3 bases: TGCGCCAGCAGCCTTACAGGGGCGGACGGGGAGCTGTTTTTT. It yields the protein CASSLTGADGELFF. This chain links TRBV5-1 with TRBJ2-2; 7 bases line up with TRBD1. This CDR3 is built from 14 residues. The V and J ends lost 4 bases and 7 bases, in that order; junction bases with no gene match: 7. CDR1 is SGHRS, CDR2 YFSETQ, per germline.